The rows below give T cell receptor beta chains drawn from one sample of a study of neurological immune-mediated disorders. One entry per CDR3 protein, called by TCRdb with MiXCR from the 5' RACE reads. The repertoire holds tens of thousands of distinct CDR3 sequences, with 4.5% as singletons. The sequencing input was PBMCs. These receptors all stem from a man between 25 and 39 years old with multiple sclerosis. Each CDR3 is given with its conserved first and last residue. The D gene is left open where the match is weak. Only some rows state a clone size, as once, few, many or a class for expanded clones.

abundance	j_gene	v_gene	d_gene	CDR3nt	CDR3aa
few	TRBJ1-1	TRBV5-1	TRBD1	TGCGCCAGCAGCATCACAGGGGGCGGAACTGAAGCTTTCTTT	CASSITGGGTEAFF
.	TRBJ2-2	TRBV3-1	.	TGTGCCAGCAGCCAGTCGGGGAGAGCCGGGGAGCTGTTTTTT	CASSQSGRAGELFF
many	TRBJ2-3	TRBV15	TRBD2	TGTGCCACCAGCAGAACTAGCGGGGGGGTAGACGGTACGCAGTATTTT	CATSRTSGGVDGTQYF
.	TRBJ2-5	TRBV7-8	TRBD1	TGTGCCAGCAGCTTAGACCCCAGGGGGTCCCTCTGGGAGACCCAGTACTTC	CASSLDPRGSLWETQYF
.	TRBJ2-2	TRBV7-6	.	TGTGCCAGCAGCCCAGGGACCACCGGGGAGCTGTTTTTT	CASSPGTTGELFF
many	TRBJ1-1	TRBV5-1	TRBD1	TGCGCCAGCAGCGCACAGGGGATTGACTTGAACACTGAAGCTTTCTTT	CASSAQGIDLNTEAFF
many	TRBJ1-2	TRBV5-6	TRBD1	TGTGCCAGCAGCTGGGGACAGACAGGGGTCGGCTACACCTTC	CASSWGQTGVGYTF
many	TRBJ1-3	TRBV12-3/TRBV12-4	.	TGTGCCGGGGGTGTCAACTCTGGAAACACCATATATTTT	CAGGVNSGNTIYF
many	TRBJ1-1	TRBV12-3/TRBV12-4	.	TGTGCCAGCAGTACCGTCGGGGGGCGCGGGACTGAAGCTTTCTTT	CASSTVGGRGTEAFF
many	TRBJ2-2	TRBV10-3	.	TGTGCCATCAGTGGTCGGGGCGCGAACACCGGGGAGCTGTTTTTT	CAISGRGANTGELFF
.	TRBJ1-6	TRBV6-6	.	TGTGCCAGCAGTTACTACCTACGGGCCGCAGGGGACAATTCACCCCTCCACTTT	CASSYYLRAAGDNSPLHF
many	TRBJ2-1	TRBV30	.	TGTGCCTGGAGTAGATCCGGGAATGAGCAGTTCTTC	CAWSRSGNEQFF
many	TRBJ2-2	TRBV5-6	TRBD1	TGTGCCAGCAGCATACAGGGGGCCGGGGAGCTGTTTTTT	CASSIQGAGELFF
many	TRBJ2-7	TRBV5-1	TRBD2	TGCGCCAGCACATCGGGGGCATTCGGGAGGGACTACGAGCAGTACTTC	CASTSGAFGRDYEQYF
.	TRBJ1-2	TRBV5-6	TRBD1	TGTGCCAGCAGCCCGACGACAGGGACGGGTGGCTACACCTTC	CASSPTTGTGGYTF
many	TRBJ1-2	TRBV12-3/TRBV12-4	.	TGTGCCAGCAGCCCCCTGATGGGCTACACCTTC	CASSPLMGYTF
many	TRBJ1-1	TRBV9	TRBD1	TGTGCCAGCAGCGCCACAGGGGGGTTCATGAACACTGAAGCTTTCTTT	CASSATGGFMNTEAFF
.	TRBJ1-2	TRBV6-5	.	TGTGCCAGCAGCCAAATAAAGGGCCTCTATGGCTACACCTTC	CASSQIKGLYGYTF
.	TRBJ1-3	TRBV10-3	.	TGTGCCATCAGCCTACGGGGAGGAAAAACCATATATTTT	CAISLRGGKTIYF
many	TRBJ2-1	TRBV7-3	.	TGTGCCAGCAGCTCCCGGGGTGAGCAGTTCTTC	CASSSRGEQFF
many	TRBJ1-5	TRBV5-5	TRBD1	TGTGCCAGCAGCCCCTACGGACAGGGAGATCAGCCCCAGCATTTT	CASSPYGQGDQPQHF
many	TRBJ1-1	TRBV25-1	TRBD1	TGTGCCAGCAGTGCGTACGGACAGGGAGAAACTGAAGCTTTCTTT	CASSAYGQGETEAFF
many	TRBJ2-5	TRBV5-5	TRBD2	TGTGCCAGCAGCTTGGTTAGCGGGGTACAAGAGACCCAGTACTTC	CASSLVSGVQETQYF
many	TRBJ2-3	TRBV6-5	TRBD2	TGTGCCAGCAGTCGGAAGGTCGGCGGGGGGTCCACAGATACGCAGTATTTT	CASSRKVGGGSTDTQYF
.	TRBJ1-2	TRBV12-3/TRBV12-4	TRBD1	TGTGCCAGCAGTCCTCGGACAGGGAATAACTATGGCTACACCTTC	CASSPRTGNNYGYTF
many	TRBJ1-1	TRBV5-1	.	TGCGCCAGCAGCTTGGGAGGGATGAACACTGAAGCTTTCTTT	CASSLGGMNTEAFF
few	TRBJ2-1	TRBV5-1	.	TGCGCCAGCAGCTTCCAAGACAGGTTGGGGGATGAGCAGTTCTTC	CASSFQDRLGDEQFF
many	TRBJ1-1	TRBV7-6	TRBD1	TGTGCCAGCAGCTCCCGGGACAGGCTCGGCACTGAAGCTTTCTTT	CASSSRDRLGTEAFF
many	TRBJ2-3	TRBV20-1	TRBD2	TGCAGTGCCCGGGGGGGGCCTGGGACATTGGATACGCAGTATTTT	CSARGGPGTLDTQYF
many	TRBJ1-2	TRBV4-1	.	TGCGCCAGCAGCCAAGATAACAGGGAGACGGTCATTGACTATGGCTACACCTTC	CASSQDNRETVIDYGYTF
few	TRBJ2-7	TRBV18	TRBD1	TGTGCCAGCTCAAGTGACAGGGGCCTGTACGAGCAGTACTTC	CASSSDRGLYEQYF
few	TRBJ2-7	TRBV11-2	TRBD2	TGTGCCAGCAGCACTTTAGCGGGGGTCGCCTACGAGCAGTACTTC	CASSTLAGVAYEQYF
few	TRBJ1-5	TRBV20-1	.	TGCAGTGCTAGAGGGGGCCAGGCGTCGGATCAGCCCCAGCATTTT	CSARGGQASDQPQHF
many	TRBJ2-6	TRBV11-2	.	TGTGCCAGCAGCTTAATACAGGGTACTGGGGCCAACGTCCTGACTTTC	CASSLIQGTGANVLTF
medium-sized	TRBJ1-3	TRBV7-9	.	TGTGCCAGCAGCTTAGCGCCAGGGAGCACTGGAAACACCATATATTTT	CASSLAPGSTGNTIYF
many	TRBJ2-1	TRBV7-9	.	TGTGCCAGCAGCCTTACCCTCGGTGGGTACAATGAGCAGTTCTTC	CASSLTLGGYNEQFF
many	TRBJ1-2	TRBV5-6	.	TGTGCCAGCAGCTCGGACGGCCGAAACTATGGCTACACCTTC	CASSSDGRNYGYTF
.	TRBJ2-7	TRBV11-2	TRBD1	TGTGCCAGCAGCGCGGGACAGGGGATAAACGAGCAGTACTTC	CASSAGQGINEQYF
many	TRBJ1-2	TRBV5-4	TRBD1	TGTGCCAGCAGCCTGGACAGGGGTAAGGGCTACACCTTC	CASSLDRGKGYTF
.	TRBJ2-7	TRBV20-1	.	TGCAGTGCTAGTCTGGAGTACGAGCAGTACTTC	CSASLEYEQYF
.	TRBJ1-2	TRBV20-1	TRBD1	TGCAGTGCTAGGGCTACAACAGGGGGCCAGAACTATGGCTACACCTTC	CSARATTGGQNYGYTF
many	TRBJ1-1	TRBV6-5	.	TGTGCCAGCAGTTTTGAAGGACGGGTGAACACTGAAGCTTTCTTT	CASSFEGRVNTEAFF